The clone carrying this T cell receptor (beta chain) was counted once. Per germline, CDR1 SQVTM and CDR2 ANQGSEA. The CDR3 extends over 15 amino acids. Unmatched junction bases numbered 12, after V lost 4 bases and J lost 6 bases. The data were obtained in a study of OX40 agonist ivuxolimab in advanced cancers. Overall study context: Of mixed ages from about 23 to 85 and averaging about 56 years, the group was almost 85% male.

Sequencing was performed with immunoSEQ multiplex PCR; in TCRdb, only in-frame clones are kept and a portion is missing. The top ten hold around 0.8% of the sample, which has about 71,000 clones, 84% seen once. The rearrangement joins TRBV29-1 to TRBJ2-1; 7 bases fit TRBD2. The clonotype was recovered from an adult with an advanced solid tumor such as melanoma, head and neck, liver or kidney cancer. Sequencing used CD4+ or CD8+ T cells sorted from blood, obtained in a trial of the OX40 agonist ivuxolimab. CDR3 in amino acids: CSVVGPGLSPNEQFF. The CDR3, as DNA: TGCAGCGTTGTGGGGCCGGGACTAAGTCCCAATGAGCAGTTCTTC.